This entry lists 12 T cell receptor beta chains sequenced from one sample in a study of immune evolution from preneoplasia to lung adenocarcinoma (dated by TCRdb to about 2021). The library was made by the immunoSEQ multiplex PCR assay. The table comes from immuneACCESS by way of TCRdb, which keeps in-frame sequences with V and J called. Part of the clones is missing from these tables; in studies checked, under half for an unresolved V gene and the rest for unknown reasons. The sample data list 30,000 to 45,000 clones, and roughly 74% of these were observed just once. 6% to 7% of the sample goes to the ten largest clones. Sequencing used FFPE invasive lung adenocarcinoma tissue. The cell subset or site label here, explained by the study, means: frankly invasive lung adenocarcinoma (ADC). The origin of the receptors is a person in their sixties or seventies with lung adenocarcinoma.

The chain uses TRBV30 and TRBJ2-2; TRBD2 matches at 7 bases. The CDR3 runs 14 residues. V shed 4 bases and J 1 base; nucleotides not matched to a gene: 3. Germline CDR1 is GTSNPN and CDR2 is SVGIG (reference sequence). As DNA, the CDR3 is TGTGCCTGGAATGAGCGGGAGAACACCGGGGAGCTGTTTTTT. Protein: CAWNERENTGELFF.

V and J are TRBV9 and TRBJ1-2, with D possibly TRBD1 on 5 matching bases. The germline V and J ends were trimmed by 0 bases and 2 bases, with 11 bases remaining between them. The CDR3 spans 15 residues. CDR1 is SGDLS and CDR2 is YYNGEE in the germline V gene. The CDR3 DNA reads TGTGCCAGCAGCGTAGAAACAGGAAGAAACTATGGCTACACCTTC. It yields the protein CASSVETGRNYGYTF.

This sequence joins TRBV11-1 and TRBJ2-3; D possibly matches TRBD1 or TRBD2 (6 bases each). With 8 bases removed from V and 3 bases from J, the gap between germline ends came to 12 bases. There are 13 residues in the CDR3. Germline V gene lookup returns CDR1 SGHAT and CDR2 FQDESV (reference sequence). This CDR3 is CASSAGQTDTQYF. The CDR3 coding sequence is TGTGCCAGCTCGGCGGGACAAACAGATACGCAGTATTTT.

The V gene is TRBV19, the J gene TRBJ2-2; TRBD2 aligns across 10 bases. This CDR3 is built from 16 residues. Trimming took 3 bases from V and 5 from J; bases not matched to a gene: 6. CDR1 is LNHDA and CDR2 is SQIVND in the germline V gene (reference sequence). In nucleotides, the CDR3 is TGTGCCAGTAGTATGTCTAGCGGGAGTAATACCGGGGAGCTGTTTTTT. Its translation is CASSMSSGSNTGELFF.

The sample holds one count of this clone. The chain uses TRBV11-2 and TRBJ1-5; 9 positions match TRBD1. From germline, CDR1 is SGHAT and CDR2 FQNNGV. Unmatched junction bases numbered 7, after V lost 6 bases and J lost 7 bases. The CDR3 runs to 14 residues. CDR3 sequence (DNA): TGTGCCAGCAGTCGGACAGGGGCGAGCCAGCCCCAGCATTTT. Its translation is CASSRTGASQPQHF.

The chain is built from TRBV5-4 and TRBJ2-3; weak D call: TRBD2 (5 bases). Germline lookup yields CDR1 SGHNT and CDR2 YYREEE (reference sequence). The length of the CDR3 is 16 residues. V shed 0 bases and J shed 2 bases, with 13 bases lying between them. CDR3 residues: CASSLDGITSTDTQYF. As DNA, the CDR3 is TGTGCCAGCAGCTTGGACGGGATTACTTCCACAGATACGCAGTATTTT.

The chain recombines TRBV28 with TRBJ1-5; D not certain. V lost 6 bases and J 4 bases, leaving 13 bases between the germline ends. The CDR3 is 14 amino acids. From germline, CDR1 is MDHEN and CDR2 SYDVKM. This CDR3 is CASSTISRNQPQHF. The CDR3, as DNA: TGTGCCAGCAGCACCATCAGCAGGAATCAGCCCCAGCATTTT.

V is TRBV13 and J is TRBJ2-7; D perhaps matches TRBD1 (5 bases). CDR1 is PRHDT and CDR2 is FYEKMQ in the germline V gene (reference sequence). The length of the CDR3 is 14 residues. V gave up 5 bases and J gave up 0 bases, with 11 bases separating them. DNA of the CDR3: TGTGCCAGCAGCACTCGACAGACCTCCTACGAGCAGTACTTC. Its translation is CASSTRQTSYEQYF.

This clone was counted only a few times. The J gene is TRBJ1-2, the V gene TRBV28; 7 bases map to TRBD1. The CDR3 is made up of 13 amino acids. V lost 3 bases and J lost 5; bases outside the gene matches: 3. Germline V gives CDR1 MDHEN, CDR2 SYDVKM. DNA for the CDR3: TGTGCCAGCAGTTTGGGGACAGAGTATGGCTACACCTTC. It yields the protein CASSLGTEYGYTF.

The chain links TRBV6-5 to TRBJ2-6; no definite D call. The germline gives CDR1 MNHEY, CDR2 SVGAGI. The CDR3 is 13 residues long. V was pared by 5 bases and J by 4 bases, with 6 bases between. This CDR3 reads CASSKRGANVLTF. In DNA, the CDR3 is TGTGCCAGCAGTAAGAGAGGGGCCAACGTCCTGACTTTC.

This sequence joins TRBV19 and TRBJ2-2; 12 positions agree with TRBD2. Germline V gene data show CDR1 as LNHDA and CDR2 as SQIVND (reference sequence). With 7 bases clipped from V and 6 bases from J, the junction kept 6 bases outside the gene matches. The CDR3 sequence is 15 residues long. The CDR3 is CASNRLAGDSGELFF. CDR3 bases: TGTGCCAGTAATCGACTAGCGGGAGACTCCGGGGAGCTGTTTTTT. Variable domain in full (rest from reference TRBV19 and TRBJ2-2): DGGITQSPKYLFRKEGQNVTLSCEQNLNHDAMYWYRQDPGQGLRLIYYSQIVNDFQKGDIAEGYSVSREKKESFPLTVTSAQKNPTAFYLCASNRLAGDSGELFFGEGSRLTVL.

The CDR3 DNA follows: TGCGCCAGCAGCCCGGCGGCAGGGACGAACACTGAAGCTTTCTTT. It specifies CASSPAAGTNTEAFF. V and J are TRBV5-1 and TRBJ1-1; maybe TRBD1 (5 bases). CDR1 is SGHRS and CDR2 is YFSETQ in the germline V gene. CDR3 length equals 15 residues. V lost 4 bases to trimming and J lost 1 base, with 14 bases between them.